The entry below gives a single T cell receptor beta chain sequence along with its context. No antigen is known for it. This sample is drawn from a study of response to subunit inactivated influenza vaccine. Study-wide findings and caveats: Each seasonal influenza vaccination, the authors suggested, recruits few new T cells.

CDR1 SQVTM and CDR2 ANQGSEA come from the germline V gene. This CDR3 contains 14 residues. The V and J ends lost 6 bases and 6 bases, in that order; junction bases with no gene match: 8. TCRdb used MiXCR to reprocess the RT-PCR reads, holding one entry per CDR3 protein. The sample gives 650,000 to 800,000 distinct CDR3 sequences, roughly 14% of which show up once; around 7% is in the top ten. The receptor was isolated from a man aged 50 to 60 who received an inactivated influenza vaccine. The sequenced sample was PBMCs from blood, obtained less than 15 days before vaccination. This rearrangement joins TRBV29-1 to TRBJ2-2, with 9 bases aligning to TRBD1. DNA for the CDR3: TGCAGCGTCGCGGGGACAGGGAGGTCCGGGGAGCTGTTTTTT. It translates to CSVAGTGRSGELFF.